This record looks at one T cell receptor beta chain sequence and its context. The CDR3 totals 12 residues. CDR1 and CDR2 (germline): KGHSY, FQNENV. V was clipped by 4 bases and J by 7 bases, with 11 bases between them. These data originate in a study of blood T cell repertoires in COVID-19. Whole-study context: PBMCs, B-cell-depleted T cells, or T cells were the source of the cDNA or gDNA that made up the material.

TCRdb keeps only in-frame clones here, not all; method: immunoSEQ multiplex PCR. The sample has roughly 70,000 clones; roughly 88% are singletons. Sequenced material: peripheral blood. The chain has TRBV16 and TRBJ2-7, with D hard to call. The TCR was taken from a man aged 70 or older with acute or convalescent COVID-19. The CDR3 DNA is TGTGCCAGCAGCCCCTACCTGCGGGAGCAGTACTTC. Amino acids: CASSPYLREQYF.